The sequence of this TCR beta chain was determined in a study of blood T cells in healthy people across ages. The authors ran a second PCR of roughly 6 to 12 cycles using a sample-barcoded 5' primer and a J-beta primer mix. Via MiXCR, TCRdb re-called the 5' RACE reads, giving one row per CDR3 protein. In the table there are approximately 1,000,000 distinct CDR3 sequences, 40% to 45% of which are singletons. Each donor supplied 8 to 10 milliliters of peripheral blood. Isolation per sample recovered at least 7 million PBMCs. CDR3 size: 16 residues. V gave up 6 bases and J gave up 4 bases, with 19 bases separating them.

The source material was blood. The sequence was collected from an older woman in good health. The chain is built from TRBV12-3 or TRBV12-4 and TRBJ2-1; D gene ambiguous. The CDR3 loop reads CASSPPVGFGYNEQFF. The CDR3 DNA follows: TGTGCCAGCAGCCCCCCCGTCGGGTTTGGGTACAATGAGCAGTTCTTC.